Below are 23 T cell receptor beta chains sequenced from a single sample in a study of cytomegalovirus exposure and HLA in healthy donors. Sequencing was performed with immunoSEQ multiplex PCR; in TCRdb, only in-frame clones are kept and a portion is missing. The sample records under 200,000 clones, 80% to 90% being singletons. The sequenced sample was PBMCs. These receptor sequences come from a woman aged 30 to 39 in good health and CMV-seronegative.

The V gene is TRBV7-2, the J gene TRBJ1-5; unclear D gene. The CDR3 consists of 15 residues. Germline V gene lookup returns CDR1 SGHTA and CDR2 FQGNSA. Between the trimmed V and J ends, which lost 3 bases and 3 bases, there was a span of 12 bases. Here the CDR3 reads CASSLVGPNNQPQHF. The DNA of the CDR3 is TGTGCCAGCAGCTTGGTCGGACCCAACAATCAGCCCCAGCATTTT.

The chain links TRBV11-1 to TRBJ2-5; tentatively, D is TRBD2 (5 bases). V dropped 5 bases and J dropped 3 bases, with 19 bases sitting between them. The CDR3 length is 16 residues. The germline V gene encodes CDR1 SGHAT and CDR2 FQDESV (reference sequence). As DNA, the CDR3 is TGTGCCAGCAGCCTACAACGAGGGATACTGGAAGAGACCCAGTACTTC. It yields the protein CASSLQRGILEETQYF.

The chain couples TRBV15 to TRBJ2-3, with 7 positions matching TRBD1. The CDR3 is 15 residues long. V was clipped by 3 bases and J by 2 bases; unmatched bases: 5. Germline V gene lookup returns CDR1 LNHNV and CDR2 YYDKDF (reference sequence). The CDR3 DNA follows: TGTGCCACCAGCAGGACAGGGCTCCTCACAGATACGCAGTATTTT. It specifies CATSRTGLLTDTQYF.

This chain links TRBV29-1 with TRBJ2-7, with 7 bases fitting TRBD2. The germline gives CDR1 SQVTM, CDR2 ANQGSEA. J gave up 4 bases and V 4 bases, and 4 bases lay outside the gene matches. The CDR3 runs 12 residues. The CDR3 here is CSVGGSRYEQYF. DNA for the CDR3: TGCAGCGTTGGCGGGAGTCGATACGAGCAGTACTTC.

This clone occurred once. CDR3 residues: CASRDSPSTEAFF. CDR3 bases: TGCGCCAGCAGGGACAGTCCTTCCACTGAAGCTTTCTTT. V usage is TRBV5-1 and J usage is TRBJ1-1; D may be TRBD1 (6 bases). From germline, CDR1 is SGHRS and CDR2 YFSETQ. The CDR3 loop spans 13 amino acids. With 5 bases removed from V and 4 bases from J, the gap between germline ends came to 12 bases.

V and J are TRBV28 and TRBJ2-4, with D possibly called TRBD1 or TRBD2 (5 bases each). The V end lost 5 bases, the J end lost 1 base, and 9 bases lay between the germline ends. The CDR3 loop spans 14 amino acids. Germline CDR1 and CDR2: MDHEN and SYDVKM. The CDR3 here is CASSRWGAKNIQYF. CDR3 bases: TGTGCCAGCAGTCGATGGGGGGCCAAAAACATTCAGTACTTC.

The chain has TRBV25-1 and TRBJ2-5; D not resolved. The CDR3 length is 15 residues. Germline V lookup: CDR1 MGHDK, CDR2 SYGVNS. Deletions cut 3 bases from V and 5 bases from J, with 16 bases between. CDR3 protein: CASSDLDGAFETQYF. The CDR3 region has the DNA TGTGCCAGCAGTGATCTGGACGGAGCGTTCGAGACCCAGTACTTC.

The V gene is TRBV5-1, the J gene TRBJ2-3; the D is unclear. The V end lost 0 bases, the J end lost 5 bases, and 4 bases lay between the germline ends. The CDR3 sequence is 12 residues long. Germline loops: CDR1 SGHRS, CDR2 YFSETQ. CDR3 in DNA: TGCGCCAGCAGCTTGGGGAAAGATACGCAGTATTTT. Amino acids: CASSLGKDTQYF.

The gene calls are TRBV7-6 and TRBJ2-1; 12 nucleotides match TRBD2. The CDR3 consists of 17 residues. V shed 7 bases and J 5 bases; nucleotides not matched to a gene: 12. CDR1 and CDR2 (germline): SGHVS, FNYEAQ. The CDR3 here is CASTVLAGGHTHNEQFF. CDR3 sequence (DNA): TGTGCCAGCACCGTACTAGCGGGGGGCCACACCCACAATGAGCAGTTCTTC.

The chain combines TRBV6-4 with TRBJ1-4, with D unresolved. Germline CDR1 and CDR2: MRHNA and SNTAGT. The CDR3 runs 13 residues. With 3 bases removed from V and 7 bases from J, the gap between germline ends came to 9 bases. The CDR3 nucleotides read TGTGCCAGCAGTGAGAGGGCGGGTGAAAAACTGTTTTTT. It specifies CASSERAGEKLFF.

This clone was counted once. V gene TRBV14 combines with J gene TRBJ1-3; D uncertain. V was pared by 2 bases and J by 0 bases, with 14 bases between. The CDR3 totals 17 residues. CDR1 is SGHDN, CDR2 FVKESK, per germline. The CDR3 bases are TGTGCCAGCAGCCAAAGTGGAGCGACCTTCTCTGGAAACACCATATATTTT. Residues: CASSQSGATFSGNTIYF.

The chain has TRBV6-4 and TRBJ2-5, with a possible D match to TRBD2 (7 bases). The germline CDR1 and CDR2 sequences are MRHNA and SNTAGT. CDR3 length: 14 residues. Trimming shortened V by 4 bases and J by 5 bases, and 14 bases separated the two germline ends. The CDR3 DNA follows: TGTGCCAGCAGTGGGACAGCGGGGACGGAGACCCAGTACTTC. Encoded protein: CASSGTAGTETQYF.

The rearrangement uses TRBV6-1 and TRBJ2-3; D is unresolved. The V gene lost 1 base and the J gene lost 2 bases, with 7 bases spanning the gap. CDR3 length equals 14 residues. CDR1 and CDR2 from the germline V gene are MNHNS and SASEGT. CDR3 region: CASSEEPYTDTQYF. CDR3 nucleotides: TGTGCCAGCAGTGAAGAGCCCTACACAGATACGCAGTATTTT.

The chain uses TRBV29-1 and TRBJ2-5; perhaps TRBD2 as D (6 bases). This CDR3 spans 15 amino acids. V was trimmed by 2 bases and J by 0 bases, leaving 13 bases between them. Germline values: CDR1 SQVTM, CDR2 ANQGSEA. The CDR3, as DNA: TGCAGCGTTGAAATCGCGGGGATGTACCAAGAGACCCAGTACTTC. It translates to CSVEIAGMYQETQYF. Variable domain in full (rest from reference TRBV29-1 and TRBJ2-5): SAVISQKPSRDICQRGTSLTIQCQVDSQVTMMFWYRQQPGQSLTLIATANQGSEATYESGFVIDKFPISRPNLTFSTLTVSNMSPEDSSIYLCSVEIAGMYQETQYFGPGTRLLVL.

The rearrangement uses TRBV27 and TRBJ2-1; 8 positions match TRBD2. Germline V CDR1 and CDR2: MNHEY, SMNVEV (reference sequence). The CDR3 covers 16 residues. V shed 5 bases and J 1 base; nucleotides not matched to a gene: 7. CDR3 residues: CASSPGRGASYNEQFF. CDR3 in DNA: TGTGCCAGCAGTCCCGGGAGGGGAGCTTCCTACAATGAGCAGTTCTTC.

The chain links TRBV25-1 to TRBJ2-3; maybe TRBD2 (5 bases). The CDR3 extends over 13 amino acids. From germline, CDR1 is MGHDK and CDR2 SYGVNS. The V end lost 5 bases, the J end lost 6 bases, and 12 bases lay between the germline ends. In DNA, the CDR3 is TGTGCCAGCAGTTGGACTCCTCGGGATACGCAGTATTTT. Its protein product is CASSWTPRDTQYF.

In nucleotides, the CDR3 is TGTGCCAGCAGCCGCAAACAGGGGGTGTTGTACAATGAGCAGTTCTTC. Its translation is CASSRKQGVLYNEQFF. The V gene is TRBV28, the J gene TRBJ2-1; 8 bases match TRBD1. Germline assignment: CDR1 MDHEN and CDR2 SYDVKM. The V and J ends lost 6 bases and 4 bases, in that order; junction bases with no gene match: 11. The CDR3 length is 16 residues. The full variable domain, in which reference TRBV28 and TRBJ2-1 provide the parts outside the CDR3, is DVKVTQSSRYLVKRTGEKVFLECVQDMDHENMFWYRQDPGLGLRLIYFSYDVKMKEKGDIPEGYSVSREKKERFSLILESASTNQTSMYLCASSRKQGVLYNEQFFGPGTRLTVL.

The chain uses TRBV7-2 and TRBJ1-5; the D is unclear. Germline CDR1 SGHTA, CDR2 FQGNSA. V lost 6 bases to trimming and J lost 4 bases, with 13 bases between them. The CDR3 sequence is 14 residues long. The CDR3 sequence is CASSPDGYNQPQHF. The CDR3 DNA sequence: TGTGCCAGCAGTCCTGACGGGTATAATCAGCCCCAGCATTTT.

This chain links TRBV5-1 with TRBJ2-1; maybe TRBD1 (7 bases). The CDR3 contains 15 residues. Germline V gene lookup returns CDR1 SGHRS and CDR2 YFSETQ. Trimming stripped 2 bases from V and 5 bases from J, with 14 bases between. CDR3 DNA: TGCGCCAGCAGCTTTTTTCAGGGGGGTGACAATGAGCAGTTCTTC. Encoded protein: CASSFFQGGDNEQFF.

The chain links TRBV5-1 to TRBJ1-1, with a weak D call TRBD1 (5 bases). The germline V gene encodes CDR1 SGHRS and CDR2 YFSETQ. Trimming cost V 4 bases and J 8 bases, with 15 bases left between them. The CDR3 loop spans 13 amino acids. CDR3 coding DNA: TGCGCCAGCAGCAGGGGCTTTGACTCCGAAGCTTTCTTT. Translation gives CASSRGFDSEAFF.

The CDR3 region has the DNA TGTGCCACCAGCAGAGTGGGAGACAGCTCTGGAAACACCATATATTTT. Its translation: CATSRVGDSSGNTIYF. The chain is built from TRBV15 and TRBJ1-3; D is perhaps TRBD1 (5 bases). There are 16 residues in the CDR3. V lost 1 base to trimming and J lost 0 bases, with 10 bases between them. Germline V lookup: CDR1 LNHNV, CDR2 YYDKDF (reference sequence).

This chain joins TRBV28 and TRBJ1-5; 7 bases align to TRBD1. Trimming removed 5 bases from V and 6 bases from J; junction bases left unmatched: 7. Germline CDR1 reads MDHEN; CDR2 reads SYDVKM. The CDR3 is 14 amino acids. This CDR3 is CASSQQGYGQPQHF. CDR3 DNA: TGTGCCAGCAGTCAACAGGGGTACGGTCAGCCCCAGCATTTT.

A few counts support this clone. The rearrangement uses TRBV27 and TRBJ1-1; TRBD1 matches 9 bases. J was trimmed by 9 bases and V by 7 bases; bases with no gene match: 6. The CDR3 is 12 amino acids. Looked up from germline, CDR1 is MNHEY and CDR2 is SMNVEV (reference sequence). This CDR3 reads CASNGQGSQAFF. The CDR3 nucleotides are TGTGCCAGCAACGGACAGGGGAGCCAAGCTTTCTTT.